This section outlines one TCR beta chain sequence together with its context. The record originates from a study of glioma-infiltrating T cells after dendritic cell vaccination. Overall study: Dendritic cells derived from monocytes and pulsed with autologous tumor lysate formed the vaccine.

TCRB CDR3 was amplified from 2 ug genomic DNA or less. Amplification used 60 V beta primers and 13 J beta primers. Sequencing was performed with immunoSEQ multiplex PCR; in TCRdb, only in-frame clones are kept and a portion is missing. The sample has tens of thousands of clones; approximately 91% are singletons. CDR3 length equals 12 residues. The germline V gene encodes CDR1 SGHTA and CDR2 FQGNSA. This sample comprised blood, obtained before dendritic cell vaccination. The V and J genes are TRBV7-2 and TRBJ2-5; the match to TRBD1 covers 7 bases. The end of the DNA aligns better with TRBJ2-7, so the J call may be wrong. This sequence was found in a human donor with glioblastoma. CDR3 sequence reads: CASSIRGYEQYF. The CDR3 DNA reads as TGTGCCAGCAGCATCAGGGGGTACGAGCAGTACTTC.